The 23 T cell receptor beta chains listed next were all sequenced from one sample in a study of cytomegalovirus exposure and HLA in healthy donors. Using immunoSEQ multiplex PCR, the repertoire was profiled, and TCRdb retains in-frame clones only, with some absent. The table shows approximately 150,000 clones, with 84% occurring only once. The sample consisted of PBMCs. The receptors were gathered from a man aged 30-40 years in good health and CMV-seropositive.

DNA of the CDR3: TGTGCCAGCAGCTTAGGGGACAGGGGCAACGAGCAGTACTTC. Translation: CASSLGDRGNEQYF. The chain links TRBV7-9 to TRBJ2-7, with 10 bases identical to TRBD1. The CDR3 has 14 residues. Germline CDR1 is SEHNR and CDR2 is FQNEAQ (reference sequence). Trimming cost V 1 base and J 5 bases; bases outside gene matches: 2. Drawing the rest from reference TRBV7-9 and TRBJ2-7, the complete variable domain is DTGVSQNPRHKITKRGQNVTFRCDPISEHNRLYWYRQTLGQGPEFLTYFQNEAQLEKSRLLSDRFSAERPKGSFSTLEIQRTEQGDSAMYLCASSLGDRGNEQYFGPGTRLTVT.

The chain joins TRBV7-2 to TRBJ2-7, with a possible D match to TRBD2 (5 bases). This CDR3 contains 13 residues. Germline values: CDR1 SGHTA, CDR2 FQGNSA. V lost 4 bases and J lost 2, with 9 bases in between. For the CDR3, the DNA is TGTGCCAGCAGCTCGATGGGAGCCTACGAGCAGTACTTC. As protein: CASSSMGAYEQYF.

This clone was recorded only once. V usage is TRBV4-1 and J usage is TRBJ2-7, with D possibly being TRBD2 (5 bases). Germline V gives CDR1 MGHRA, CDR2 YSYEKL. The length of the CDR3 is 12 residues. The V end lost 3 bases, the J end lost 7 bases, and 10 bases lay between the germline ends. Here the CDR3 DNA reads TGCGCCAGCAGCCACCCTCGGGGAGAGCAGTACTTC. Its translation is CASSHPRGEQYF.

This clone has just a few counts. The V and J genes are TRBV27 and TRBJ1-5; D unresolved. The CDR3 covers 13 residues. The V end lost 5 bases, the J end lost 5 bases, and 10 bases lay between the germline ends. CDR1 and CDR2 (germline): MNHEY, SMNVEV (reference sequence). The CDR3 region is CASSAKADQPQHF. The CDR3 DNA follows: TGTGCCAGCAGTGCAAAAGCCGATCAGCCCCAGCATTTT.

There are many counts of this clone. Additional DNA sequences in this sample encode the identical CDR3. The chain uses TRBV6-1 and TRBJ1-5, with a tentative D call TRBD1 (6 bases). This CDR3 has 15 residues. The germline CDR1 and CDR2 sequences are MNHNS and SASEGT. V was clipped by 4 bases and J by 0 bases, with 10 bases between them. This CDR3 reads CASSVSGDSNQPQHF. CDR3 nucleotide sequence: TGTGCCAGCAGTGTCTCAGGGGATAGCAATCAGCCCCAGCATTTT.

The rearrangement joins TRBV5-1 to TRBJ2-1; a possible D gene is TRBD2 (6 bases). Looked up from germline, CDR1 is SGHRS and CDR2 is YFSETQ. V gave up 3 bases and J gave up 0 bases, with 13 bases separating them. This CDR3 contains 16 residues. CDR3 DNA: TGCGCCAGCAGCTCCCCCCGGGGGATCTCCTACAATGAGCAGTTCTTC. It codes for CASSSPRGISYNEQFF.

The chain uses TRBV10-3 and TRBJ1-4, with TRBD1 identical over 7 bases. V lost 11 bases to trimming and J lost 4 bases; unmatched junction nucleotides: 4. There are 12 residues in the CDR3. Per germline, CDR1 ENHRY and CDR2 SYGVKD. CDR3: CAARDSNEKLFF. CDR3 nucleotide sequence: TGTGCCGCCCGGGACAGTAATGAAAAACTGTTTTTT.

The sample holds a few counts of this clone. V is TRBV7-9 and J is TRBJ1-6, with D hard to call. The CDR3 sequence is 16 residues long. Per the germline V gene, CDR1 is SEHNR and CDR2 is FQNEAQ (reference sequence). V lost 5 bases to trimming and J lost 2 bases, with 13 bases between them. DNA for the CDR3: TGTGCCAGCAGCCCCGACACGGCCGCCTATAATTCACCCCTCCACTTT. This translates into CASSPDTAAYNSPLHF.

V and J are TRBV27 and TRBJ1-2, with a possible D match to TRBD1 (5 bases). The CDR3 has 13 residues. Trimming took off 2 bases at V and 8 bases at J, with 12 bases between the two ends. Germline V gene sequence: CDR1 MNHEY, CDR2 SMNVEV (reference sequence). CDR3 DNA: TGTGCCAGCAGTTTAAGGGCGGACATAGGCTACACCTTC. This sequence encodes CASSLRADIGYTF.

The genes are TRBV10-3 and TRBJ2-7, with D possibly TRBD1 on 6 matching bases. Germline V CDR1 and CDR2: ENHRY, SYGVKD. CDR3 length: 14 amino acids. V dropped 7 bases and J dropped 2 bases, with 15 bases sitting between them. This CDR3 is CAIIKTGQTYEQYF. The CDR3 coding sequence is TGTGCCATCATTAAGACAGGACAAACCTACGAGCAGTACTTC.

Only one count was recorded for this clone. V usage is TRBV30 and J usage is TRBJ1-2, with D possibly TRBD1 on 6 matching bases. The germline gives CDR1 GTSNPN, CDR2 SVGIG (reference sequence). The V and J ends lost 2 bases and 2 bases respectively, with 18 bases between them. The CDR3 covers 16 residues. The CDR3 coding sequence is TGTGCCTGGAGTAACCGGCGGGTCACAGGGAACTATGGCTACACCTTC. Its protein is CAWSNRRVTGNYGYTF.

DNA of the CDR3: TGTGCCAGCAGCACCGGGACTAGCGGACGAACAACCCCGTATGAGCAGTTCTTC. Translating it yields CASSTGTSGRTTPYEQFF. The chain carries TRBV7-3 and TRBJ2-1; 11 bases align to TRBD2. The CDR3 has 18 residues. J lost 8 bases, V lost 5 bases, and 17 bases had no gene match. Per germline, CDR1 SGHTA and CDR2 FQGTGA.

J is TRBJ2-7 and V is TRBV28, with 8 nucleotides matching TRBD1. CDR3 length: 14 residues. The V segment lost 3 bases and the J segment 4 bases; nucleotides outside the gene matches: 5. From germline, CDR1 is MDHEN and CDR2 SYDVKM. The CDR3 protein is CASSFPGQGYEQYF. CDR3 bases: TGTGCCAGCAGTTTCCCCGGACAGGGTTACGAGCAGTACTTC.

This clone was counted once. The rearrangement joins TRBV5-1 to TRBJ1-1; perhaps TRBD1 as D (5 bases). Trimming removed 4 bases from V and 3 bases from J, with 19 bases in between. The CDR3 has 16 residues. The V gene's germline CDR1 is SGHRS and CDR2 YFSETQ. The CDR3 coding sequence is TGCGCCAGCAGCATCAACCTGGGGGGGTTCGACACTGAAGCTTTCTTT. Translation: CASSINLGGFDTEAFF.

The chain recombines TRBV7-9 with TRBJ1-5, with a tentative D call TRBD1 (5 bases). V dropped 2 bases and J dropped 7 bases, with 15 bases sitting between them. The CDR3 length is 15 residues. Germline CDR1 and CDR2: SEHNR and FQNEAQ (reference sequence). DNA for the CDR3: TGTGCCAGCAGCTTAAACGGGAGGGGACGGCAGCCCCAGCATTTT. Its protein product is CASSLNGRGRQPQHF.

The chain recombines TRBV19 with TRBJ2-7, with 7 bases aligning to TRBD2. This CDR3 contains 16 residues. V gave up 3 bases and J gave up 0 bases; unmatched junction bases: 8. Germline assignment: CDR1 LNHDA and CDR2 SQIVND (reference sequence). CDR3 region: CASSMGGAYVSYEQYF. In DNA, the CDR3 is TGTGCCAGTAGTATGGGAGGGGCCTATGTCTCCTACGAGCAGTACTTC.

The chain employs TRBV6-4 and TRBJ2-2, with 13 bases fitting TRBD2. The CDR3 sequence is 17 residues long. The V gene end was trimmed by 6 bases and the J gene end by 3 bases; junction bases not matched to a gene: 7. Germline V gene lookup returns CDR1 MRHNA and CDR2 SNTAGT. The CDR3 here is CASRDTSGGADTGELFF. In DNA form, the CDR3 reads TGTGCCAGCAGGGATACTAGCGGGGGGGCCGACACCGGGGAGCTGTTTTTT.

The rearrangement uses TRBV10-1 and TRBJ2-7; 11 bases are shared with TRBD1. CDR3 length: 12 amino acids. CDR1 and CDR2 (germline): WNHNN, SYGVQD (reference sequence). Unmatched junction bases numbered 1, after V lost 11 bases and J lost 1 base. CDR3: CAGTGGSYEQYF. The CDR3 DNA is TGCGCCGGGACAGGGGGATCCTACGAGCAGTACTTC.

This clone occurred a few times. The rearrangement uses TRBV5-1 and TRBJ2-5, with 14 positions matching TRBD2. V lost 4 bases and J lost 5; bases outside the gene matches: 10. The CDR3 length is 17 residues. Germline V lookup: CDR1 SGHRS, CDR2 YFSETQ. The CDR3 DNA is TGCGCCAGCAGCCCTACTATTCGACTAGCGGGAGGGGAGACCCAGTACTTC. Translated: CASSPTIRLAGGETQYF.

The rearrangement links TRBV6-6 to TRBJ2-3; 9 bases fit TRBD2. V lost 1 base and J lost 2; bases outside the gene matches: 4. CDR3 size: 16 residues. In germline, CDR1 is MNHNY, CDR2 SVGAGI (reference sequence). For the CDR3, the DNA is TGTGCCAGCAGTTACTATCTAGCGGGACACACAGATACGCAGTATTTT. Protein: CASSYYLAGHTDTQYF.

The J gene is TRBJ2-3, the V gene TRBV7-2; TRBD2 aligns across 7 bases. The CDR3 is 15 amino acids. The V segment lost 5 bases and the J segment 4 bases; nucleotides outside the gene matches: 9. Germline CDR1 reads SGHTA; CDR2 reads FQGNSA. CDR3 bases: TGTGCCAGCAGCGATTCCGGGGGGAGTGCAGATACGCAGTATTTT. Translation: CASSDSGGSADTQYF.

The genes are TRBV2 and TRBJ2-3; 7 bases map to TRBD1. V trimming: 8 bases; J trimming: 1 base; junction bases outside the gene matches: 9. CDR1 is SNHLY, CDR2 FYNNEI, per germline. The length of the CDR3 is 15 residues. The CDR3 spells CASLFRQGGTDTQYF. The CDR3 nucleotides are TGTGCCAGCCTGTTTCGGCAGGGGGGCACAGATACGCAGTATTTT.

The count of this clone is one. The chain recombines TRBV6-5 with TRBJ1-2; D remains unclear. V was shortened by 0 bases and J by 3 bases, with 8 bases between the two germline ends. The CDR3 length is 14 residues. The germline V gene has CDR1 MNHEY and CDR2 SVGAGI. Written as DNA, the CDR3 is TGTGCCAGCAGTTACTCGGCAGGCCACTATGGCTACACCTTC. This translates into CASSYSAGHYGYTF.